These 25 T cell receptor beta chains share one sample of origin, sequenced in a study of Ad26.COV2.S vaccination and SARS-CoV-2 variants. Profiled with immunoSEQ multiplex PCR; TCRdb holds only in-frame clones, not every one. Of about 350,000 clones listed, 88% were seen once; the top ten hold 6.4%. Noted treatment: 15 to 20 received Ad26.COV2.S at low or high dose, single or two shots; roughly five received placebo; per-sample allocation not given. Specimen acquisition occurred on day 63 following the initial vaccine or placebo injection. Sequenced material: peripheral blood, taken in a trial of Ad26.COV2.S vaccine versus placebo. These receptors all stem from a person between 18 and 65 years old who received the Ad26.COV2.S COVID-19 vaccine or a placebo.

The chain carries TRBV19 and TRBJ2-2; a weak D match, TRBD1 (6 bases). The CDR3 spans 15 residues. Germline CDR1 is LNHDA and CDR2 is SQIVND (reference sequence). Trimming removed 1 base from V and 6 bases from J, with 12 bases in between. The CDR3 DNA is TGTGCCAGTAGTATAGGGACAGCCACCCCCGGGGAGCTGTTTTTT. The encoded protein is CASSIGTATPGELFF. The full variable domain, with the rest looked up from reference TRBV19 and TRBJ2-2, is DGGITQSPKYLFRKEGQNVTLSCEQNLNHDAMYWYRQDPGQGLRLIYYSQIVNDFQKGDIAEGYSVSREKKESFPLTVTSAQKNPTAFYLCASSIGTATPGELFFGEGSRLTVL.

This chain joins TRBV11-3 and TRBJ2-5, with 9 bases aligning to TRBD2. The CDR3 is 17 residues long. CDR1 is SGHNT and CDR2 is YENEEA in the germline V gene. Losses at the gene ends were 2 bases for V and 2 bases for J; bases not matched to a gene: 9. The CDR3 protein is CASSLSGSGSGQETQYF. The CDR3 bases are TGTGCCAGCAGCTTATCCGGTAGCGGGAGTGGGCAAGAGACCCAGTACTTC.

A single count supports this clone. The chain employs TRBV7-3 and TRBJ1-6; D remains unclear. CDR3 length: 12 amino acids. In germline, CDR1 is SGHTA, CDR2 FQGTGA. V lost 4 bases and J 10 bases, leaving 8 bases between the germline ends. The CDR3 sequence: CASSSPGSPLHF. The CDR3 nucleotides read TGTGCCAGCAGCTCGCCGGGCTCACCCCTCCACTTT.

This clone was seen just once. This sequence joins TRBV13 and TRBJ2-1; 14 nucleotides match TRBD2. Trimming cost V 3 bases and J 8 bases; bases outside gene matches: 12. This CDR3 region has 18 residues. Germline-derived CDR1 and CDR2 are PRHDT and FYEKMQ (reference sequence). The CDR3 spells CASSFGTSGGPVEDEQFF. CDR3 nucleotides: TGTGCCAGCAGCTTCGGGACTAGCGGGGGTCCTGTTGAGGATGAGCAGTTCTTC. Using reference TRBV13 and TRBJ2-1 for the parts outside the CDR3, the full variable domain is AAGVIQSPRHLIKEKRETATLKCYPIPRHDTVYWYQQGPGQDPQFLISFYEKMQSDKGSIPDRFSAQQFSDYHSELNMSSLELGDSALYFCASSFGTSGGPVEDEQFFGPGTRLTVL.

The chain uses TRBV6-5 and TRBJ2-1, with D hard to call. The germline V gene has CDR1 MNHEY and CDR2 SVGAGI. This CDR3 has 12 residues. V lost 7 bases and J lost 5, with 9 bases in between. The CDR3, as DNA: TGTGCCAGCACTCGGATTAACAATGAGCAGTTCTTC. This sequence encodes CASTRINNEQFF.

V usage is TRBV28 and J usage is TRBJ1-2; D is uncertain. The germline V gene has CDR1 MDHEN and CDR2 SYDVKM. V was clipped by 2 bases and J by 8 bases, with 12 bases between them. The CDR3 has 13 residues. CDR3 protein: CASSLIRVSGYTF. The CDR3 DNA reads TGTGCCAGCAGTTTAATCCGGGTGTCGGGCTACACCTTC.

The V gene is TRBV10-1, the J gene TRBJ1-3, with unresolved D. The germline V gene encodes CDR1 WNHNN and CDR2 SYGVQD (reference sequence). The CDR3 is made up of 13 amino acids. Trimming took off 6 bases at V and 3 bases at J, with 9 bases between the two ends. CDR3 sequence reads: CASRLTHGNTIYF. The CDR3 DNA follows: TGCGCCAGCAGGCTGACACATGGAAACACCATATATTTT.

The rearrangement uses TRBV29-1 and TRBJ2-1, with D perhaps being TRBD1 or TRBD2 (7 bases each). The V end lost 7 bases, the J end lost 7 bases, and 17 bases lay between the germline ends. Germline V gives CDR1 SQVTM, CDR2 ANQGSEA. The length of the CDR3 is 13 residues. CDR3 region: CSGQGGILNEQFF. CDR3 nucleotides: TGCAGCGGACAGGGAGGGATACTAAATGAGCAGTTCTTC.

This clone ranks as medium-sized (0.01 to 0.1%). This chain uses TRBV19 with TRBJ1-2; the match to TRBD1 covers 9 bases. The V and J ends lost 9 bases and 6 bases, in that order; junction bases with no gene match: 20. The CDR3 is 17 residues long. Germline loops: CDR1 LNHDA, CDR2 SQIVND (reference sequence). CDR3 nucleotides: TGTGCCAGCGCACGGTCGGGATCTGGACAGGGGATAAATGGCTACACCTTC. The encoded protein is CASARSGSGQGINGYTF.

This rearrangement joins TRBV30 to TRBJ1-2; 10 bases are shared with TRBD1. The CDR3 extends over 14 amino acids. V was clipped by 2 bases and J by 2 bases; unmatched bases: 2. Germline CDR1 GTSNPN, CDR2 SVGIG (reference sequence). The CDR3: CAWSLDRGNYGYTF. The CDR3 region has the DNA TGTGCCTGGAGTTTGGACAGGGGGAACTATGGCTACACCTTC.

This rearrangement joins TRBV7-8 to TRBJ2-7; 10 bases match TRBD2. Germline values: CDR1 SGHVS, CDR2 FQNEAQ. Unmatched junction bases numbered 16, after V lost 11 bases and J lost 9 bases. CDR3 length equals 14 residues. DNA for the CDR3: TGTGCCGTACTGGGGCTAGCGGGAGAACGGGGGCAGTACTTC. This codes for CAVLGLAGERGQYF.

The rearrangement joins TRBV10-3 to TRBJ2-7; tentatively, D is TRBD1 or TRBD2 (5 bases each). V shed 3 bases and J shed 6 bases, with 9 bases lying between them. Germline V gene sequence: CDR1 ENHRY, CDR2 SYGVKD. The CDR3 covers 12 residues. CDR3 region: CAISEWGIEQYF. Written as DNA, the CDR3 is TGTGCCATCAGTGAATGGGGGATCGAGCAGTACTTC.

The V and J genes are TRBV7-9 and TRBJ2-1; 12 nucleotides match TRBD2. Looked up from germline, CDR1 is SEHNR and CDR2 is FQNEAQ (reference sequence). V lost 3 bases to trimming and J lost 4 bases; unmatched junction nucleotides: 4. CDR3 length equals 16 residues. As DNA, the CDR3 is TGTGCCAGCAGCTTCGGACTAGCGGGGCTTTACAATGAGCAGTTCTTC. This sequence encodes CASSFGLAGLYNEQFF.

The chain recombines TRBV3-1 (or the pseudogene TRBV3-2) with TRBJ2-2, with D tentatively TRBD2 (6 bases). The V and J ends lost 1 base and 4 bases respectively, with 13 bases between them. This CDR3 has 16 residues. Germline-derived CDR1 and CDR2 are LGHDT and YNNKEL (reference sequence). CDR3 nucleotide sequence: TGTGCCAGCAGCCAAGGGAGGGGACGTCGCACCGGGGAGCTGTTTTTT. This encodes CASSQGRGRRTGELFF.

V gene TRBV6-2 or TRBV6-3 combines with J gene TRBJ2-1; D unclear. The CDR3 sequence is 14 residues long. Germline CDR1 and CDR2: MNHEY and SVGEGT. The V gene lost 5 bases and the J gene lost 8 bases, with 16 bases spanning the gap. The DNA for the CDR3 is TGTGCCAGCAGTCGGACGGTCTTGGGCTATGAGCAGTTCTTC. Residues: CASSRTVLGYEQFF.

The chain joins TRBV7-9 to TRBJ1-1; no clear D. Trimming took off 3 bases at V and 1 base at J, with 6 bases between the two ends. This CDR3 spans 13 amino acids. Germline V gene lookup returns CDR1 SEHNR and CDR2 FQNEAQ (reference sequence). DNA for the CDR3: TGTGCCAGCAGCTTCATAACGAACACTGAAGCTTTCTTT. It specifies CASSFITNTEAFF.

The chain combines TRBV24-1 with TRBJ2-3; TRBD2 might be the D (5 bases). The V gene's germline CDR1 is KGHDR and CDR2 SFDVKD. The CDR3 has 17 residues. V dropped 3 bases and J dropped 0 bases, with 15 bases sitting between them. The CDR3 DNA reads as TGTGCCACCAGTGATCCAACAGACTACACTAGCACAGATACGCAGTATTTT. Protein product: CATSDPTDYTSTDTQYF.

The chain employs TRBV5-6 and TRBJ2-2, with 8 nucleotides matching TRBD2. CDR1 is SGHDT, CDR2 YYEEEE, per germline. This CDR3 comprises 14 residues. V gave up 4 bases and J gave up 7 bases; unmatched junction bases: 6. CDR3 residues: CASSPGLAGGELFF. The CDR3, as DNA: TGTGCCAGCAGCCCGGGGCTAGCGGGCGGGGAGCTGTTTTTT.

The chain uses TRBV6-5 and TRBJ2-6, with TRBD1 identical over 7 bases. This CDR3 contains 16 residues. Trimming at V came to 2 bases and at J to 2 bases, leaving 3 bases not matched to a gene. Germline V gene data show CDR1 as MNHEY and CDR2 as SVGAGI. Here the CDR3 reads CASSYLDRAGANVLTF. CDR3 coding DNA: TGTGCCAGCAGTTACCTCGACAGGGCTGGGGCCAACGTCCTGACTTTC.

The J gene is TRBJ1-1, the V gene TRBV19, with TRBD1 as a possible D gene (5 bases). CDR1 and CDR2 from the germline V gene are LNHDA and SQIVND (reference sequence). V dropped 3 bases and J dropped 10 bases, with 12 bases sitting between them. The CDR3 is made up of 12 amino acids. CDR3 in amino acids: CASSILGGAAFF. The CDR3 DNA reads as TGTGCCAGTAGTATCTTGGGGGGAGCAGCTTTCTTT.

The chain recombines TRBV30 with TRBJ2-3; maybe TRBD2 (6 bases). V dropped 5 bases and J dropped 6 bases, with 6 bases sitting between them. Per germline, CDR1 GTSNPN and CDR2 SVGIG (reference sequence). The CDR3 consists of 10 residues. This CDR3 is CAWGRDTQYF. The CDR3 DNA reads as TGTGCCTGGGGGAGGGATACGCAGTATTTT.

This chain links TRBV4-2 with TRBJ1-4, with TRBD1 identical over 8 bases. Germline V lookup: CDR1 LGHNA, CDR2 YNFKEQ. The CDR3 has 17 residues. Trimming took 0 bases from V and 3 from J; bases not matched to a gene: 6. CDR3 region: CASSQEAPTGANEKLFF. The CDR3 nucleotides read TGTGCCAGCAGCCAAGAGGCTCCGACAGGGGCTAATGAAAAACTGTTTTTT.

CDR3 region: CASSLAGAFGTEAFF. CDR3 DNA: TGTGCCAGCAGCTTAGCTGGGGCCTTTGGCACTGAAGCTTTCTTT. The gene calls are TRBV7-9 and TRBJ1-1, with a weak D call TRBD1 (5 bases). Germline CDR1 and CDR2: SEHNR and FQNEAQ (reference sequence). Trimming pared 0 bases from V and 4 bases from J, leaving 12 bases between. CDR3 length: 15 amino acids. The full variable domain, completed using reference TRBV7-9 and TRBJ1-1, is DTGVSQNPRHKITKRGQNVTFRCDPISEHNRLYWYRQTLGQGPEFLTYFQNEAQLEKSRLLSDRFSAERPKGSFSTLEIQRTEQGDSAMYLCASSLAGAFGTEAFFGQGTRLTVV.

The J gene is TRBJ1-4, the V gene TRBV6-1; D unresolved. Germline CDR1 reads MNHNS; CDR2 reads SASEGT. The V end lost 4 bases, the J end lost 0 bases, and 12 bases lay between the germline ends. This CDR3 contains 16 residues. CDR3 residues: CASSAGFGATNEKLFF. CDR3 in DNA: TGTGCCAGCAGTGCGGGGTTTGGCGCAACTAATGAAAAACTGTTTTTT.

The chain combines TRBV6-6 with TRBJ1-4; 12 positions match TRBD1. V shed 6 bases, J shed 1 base, and the junction held 9 bases outside the gene matches. The CDR3 has 18 amino acids. The germline V gene encodes CDR1 MNHNY and CDR2 SVGAGI (reference sequence). Written as DNA, the CDR3 is TGTGCCAGCAGCCGAGGGACAGGGGGCGTTATAACTAATGAAAAACTGTTTTTT. Translation gives CASSRGTGGVITNEKLFF.